The 5 T cell receptor beta chains in this list originate from one sample, sequenced in a study of cytomegalovirus exposure and HLA in healthy donors. 13 Jbeta primers and 60 Vbeta primers were used for the PCR. The method was immunoSEQ multiplex PCR; TCRdb's version includes in-frame clones alone and lacks a portion of them. The sample carries some 190,000 clones, about 77% recorded once. The sample comprised PBMCs. The receptors shown here come from a woman under 40 in good health and CMV-seropositive.

The J gene is TRBJ2-1, the V gene TRBV5-6; 8 bases agree with TRBD2. CDR1 is SGHDT, CDR2 YYEEEE, per germline. The CDR3 sequence is 15 residues long. V was clipped by 2 bases and J by 10 bases; unmatched bases: 11. CDR3 nucleotides: TGTGCCAGCAGCTTTCGGGGGGGGGCCCCCCGGGAGCAGTTCTTC. It is translated as CASSFRGGAPREQFF.

The chain links TRBV7-2 to TRBJ2-1; D perhaps matches TRBD1 (6 bases). The ends were cut back, 2 bases at V and 4 bases at J, with 9 bases in the middle. CDR1 SGHTA and CDR2 FQGNSA come from the germline V gene. The CDR3 runs 14 residues. CDR3 in DNA: TGTGCCAGCAGCTTACAGGGGCGGTACAATGAGCAGTTCTTC. Amino acids: CASSLQGRYNEQFF.

V usage is TRBV11-2 and J usage is TRBJ2-1; TRBD1 is a possible D gene (5 bases). Trimming removed 3 bases from V and 8 bases from J, with 14 bases in between. The CDR3 loop spans 14 amino acids. Per the germline V gene, CDR1 is SGHAT and CDR2 is FQNNGV. The CDR3 bases are TGTGCCAGCAGCTTGAGTGGCAGGGCGGATGAGCAGTTCTTC. Its translation is CASSLSGRADEQFF.

This clone occurred a few times. This sequence joins TRBV11-2 and TRBJ1-6; no firm D call. The CDR3 consists of 14 residues. With 2 bases removed from V and 7 bases from J, the gap between germline ends came to 9 bases. Germline V gene lookup returns CDR1 SGHAT and CDR2 FQNNGV. The CDR3 loop is CASSLFRPNSPLHF. CDR3 nucleotides: TGTGCCAGCAGCTTATTCAGGCCAAATTCACCCCTCCACTTT. The variable domain in full, with the rest retrieved from reference TRBV11-2 and TRBJ1-6, is EAGVAQSPRYKIIEKRQSVAFWCNPISGHATLYWYQQILGQGPKLLIQFQNNGVVDDSQLPKDRFSAERLKGVDSTLKIQPAKLEDSAVYLCASSLFRPNSPLHFGNGTRLTVT.

The V gene is TRBV7-6, the J gene TRBJ1-5, with a weak D call TRBD1 (6 bases). V gave up 1 base and J gave up 0 bases, with 10 bases separating them. This CDR3 comprises 16 residues. Germline CDR1 reads SGHVS; CDR2 reads FNYEAQ. The CDR3 spells CASSLVPGASNQPQHF. The DNA of the CDR3 is TGTGCCAGCAGCTTAGTGCCAGGGGCTAGCAATCAGCCCCAGCATTTT.